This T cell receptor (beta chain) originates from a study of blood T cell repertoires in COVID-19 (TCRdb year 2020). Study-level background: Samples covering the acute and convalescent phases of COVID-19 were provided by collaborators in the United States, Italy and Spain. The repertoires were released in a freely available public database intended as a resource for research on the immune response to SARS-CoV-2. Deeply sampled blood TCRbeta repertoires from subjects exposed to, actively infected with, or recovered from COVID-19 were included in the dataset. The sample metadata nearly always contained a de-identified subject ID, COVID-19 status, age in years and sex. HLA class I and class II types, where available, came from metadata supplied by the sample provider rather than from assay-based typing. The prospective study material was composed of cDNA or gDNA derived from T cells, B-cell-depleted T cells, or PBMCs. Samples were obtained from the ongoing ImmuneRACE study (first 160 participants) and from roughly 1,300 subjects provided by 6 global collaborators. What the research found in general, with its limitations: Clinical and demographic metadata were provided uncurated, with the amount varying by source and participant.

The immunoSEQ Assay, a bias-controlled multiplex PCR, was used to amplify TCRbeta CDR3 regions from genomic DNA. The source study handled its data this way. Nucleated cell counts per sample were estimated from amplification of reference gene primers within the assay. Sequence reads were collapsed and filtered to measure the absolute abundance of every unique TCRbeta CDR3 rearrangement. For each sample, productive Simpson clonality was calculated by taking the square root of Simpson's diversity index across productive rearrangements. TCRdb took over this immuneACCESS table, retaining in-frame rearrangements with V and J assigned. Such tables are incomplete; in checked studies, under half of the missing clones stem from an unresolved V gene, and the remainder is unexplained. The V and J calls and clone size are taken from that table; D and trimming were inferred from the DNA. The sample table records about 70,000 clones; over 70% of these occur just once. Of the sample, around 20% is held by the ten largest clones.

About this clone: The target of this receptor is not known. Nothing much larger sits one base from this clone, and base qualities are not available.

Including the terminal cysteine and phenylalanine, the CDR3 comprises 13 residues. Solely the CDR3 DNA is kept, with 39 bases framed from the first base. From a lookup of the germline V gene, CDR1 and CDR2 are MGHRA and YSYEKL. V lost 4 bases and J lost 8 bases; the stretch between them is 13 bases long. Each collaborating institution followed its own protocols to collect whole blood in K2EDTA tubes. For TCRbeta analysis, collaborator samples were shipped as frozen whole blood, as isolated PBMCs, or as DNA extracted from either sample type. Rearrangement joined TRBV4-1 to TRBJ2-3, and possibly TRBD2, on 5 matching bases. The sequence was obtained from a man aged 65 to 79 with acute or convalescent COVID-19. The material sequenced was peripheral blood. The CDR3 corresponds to CASSPQEAGTQYF. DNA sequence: TGCGCCAGCAGCCCTCAGGAGGCGGGTACGCAGTATTTT.